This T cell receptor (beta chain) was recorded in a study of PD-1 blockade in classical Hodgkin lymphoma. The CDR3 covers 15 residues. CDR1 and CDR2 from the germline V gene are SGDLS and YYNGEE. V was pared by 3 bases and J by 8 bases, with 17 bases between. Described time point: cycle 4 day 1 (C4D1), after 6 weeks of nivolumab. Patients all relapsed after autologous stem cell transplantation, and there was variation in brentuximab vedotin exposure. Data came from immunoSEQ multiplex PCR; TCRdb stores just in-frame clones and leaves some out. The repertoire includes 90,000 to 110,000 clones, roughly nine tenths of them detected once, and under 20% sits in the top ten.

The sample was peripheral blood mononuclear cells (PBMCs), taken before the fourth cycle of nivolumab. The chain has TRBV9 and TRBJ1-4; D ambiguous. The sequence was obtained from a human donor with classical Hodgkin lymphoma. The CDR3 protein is CASSAGSLIGEKLFF. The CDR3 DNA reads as TGTGCCAGCAGCGCGGGATCCTTGATAGGGGAAAAACTGTTTTTT.